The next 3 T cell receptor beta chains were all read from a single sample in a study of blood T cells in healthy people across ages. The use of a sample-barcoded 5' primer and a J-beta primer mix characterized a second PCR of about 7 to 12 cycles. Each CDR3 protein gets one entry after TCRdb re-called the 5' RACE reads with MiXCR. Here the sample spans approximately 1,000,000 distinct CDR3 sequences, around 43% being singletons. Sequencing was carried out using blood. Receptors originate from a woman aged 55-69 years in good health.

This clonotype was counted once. In nucleotides, the CDR3 is TGTGCCAGCAGCGTAGAACCCTCCACAAGGAGTTACAATGAGCAGTACTTC. The encoded protein is CASSVEPSTRSYNEQYF. The J gene is TRBJ2-7, the V gene TRBV9; D uncertain. The CDR3 length is 17 residues. The V gene's germline CDR1 is SGDLS and CDR2 YYNGEE. V gave up 0 bases and J gave up 7 bases, with 23 bases separating them. Together with reference TRBV9 and TRBJ2-7, the CDR3 gives the full variable domain: DSGVTQTPKHLITATGQRVTLRCSPRSGDLSVYWYQQSLDQGLQFLIQYYNGEERAKGNILERFSAQQFPDLHSELNLSSLELGDSALYFCASSVEPSTRSYNEQYFGPGTRLTVT.

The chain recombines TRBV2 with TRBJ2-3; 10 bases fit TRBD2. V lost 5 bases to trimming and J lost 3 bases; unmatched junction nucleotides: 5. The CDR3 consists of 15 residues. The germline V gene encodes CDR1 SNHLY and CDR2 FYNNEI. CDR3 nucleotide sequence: TGTGCCAGCAGTACGGCTAGCGGGAGAACAGATACGCAGTATTTT. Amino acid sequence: CASSTASGRTDTQYF.

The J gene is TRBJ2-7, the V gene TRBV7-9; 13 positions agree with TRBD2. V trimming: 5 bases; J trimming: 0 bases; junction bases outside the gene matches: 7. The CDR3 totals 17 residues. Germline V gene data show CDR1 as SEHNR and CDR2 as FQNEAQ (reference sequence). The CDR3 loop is CASSRTSGSSPSYEQYF. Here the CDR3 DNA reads TGTGCCAGCAGCCGGACTAGCGGGAGTTCCCCCTCCTACGAGCAGTACTTC.